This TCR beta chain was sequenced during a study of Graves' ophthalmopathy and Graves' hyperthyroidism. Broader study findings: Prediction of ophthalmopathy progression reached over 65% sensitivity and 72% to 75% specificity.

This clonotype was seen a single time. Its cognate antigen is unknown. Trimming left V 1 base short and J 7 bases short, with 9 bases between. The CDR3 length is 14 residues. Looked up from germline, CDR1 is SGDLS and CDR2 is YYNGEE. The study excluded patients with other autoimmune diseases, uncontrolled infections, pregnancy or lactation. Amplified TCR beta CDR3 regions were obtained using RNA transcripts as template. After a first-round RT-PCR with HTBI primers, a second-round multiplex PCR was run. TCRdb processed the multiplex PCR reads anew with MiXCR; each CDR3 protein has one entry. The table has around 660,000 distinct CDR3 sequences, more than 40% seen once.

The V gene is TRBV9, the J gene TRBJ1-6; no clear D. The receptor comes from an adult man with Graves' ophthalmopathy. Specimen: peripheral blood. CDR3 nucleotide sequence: TGTGCCAGCAGCGTATCGACGGGCAATTCACCCCTCCACTTT. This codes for CASSVSTGNSPLHF.